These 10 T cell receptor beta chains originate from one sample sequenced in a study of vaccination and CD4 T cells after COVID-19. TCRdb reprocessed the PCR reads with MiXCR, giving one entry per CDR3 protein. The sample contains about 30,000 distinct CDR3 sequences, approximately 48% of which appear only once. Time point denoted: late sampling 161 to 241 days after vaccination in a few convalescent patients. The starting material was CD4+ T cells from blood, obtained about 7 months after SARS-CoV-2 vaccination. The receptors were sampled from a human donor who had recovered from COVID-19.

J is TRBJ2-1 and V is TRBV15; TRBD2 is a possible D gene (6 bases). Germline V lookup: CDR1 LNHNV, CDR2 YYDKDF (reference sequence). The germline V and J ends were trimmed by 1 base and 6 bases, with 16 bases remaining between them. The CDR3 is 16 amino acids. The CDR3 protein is CATSRGGMEGTNEQFF. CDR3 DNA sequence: TGTGCCACCAGCAGAGGGGGGATGGAGGGTACCAATGAGCAGTTCTTC.

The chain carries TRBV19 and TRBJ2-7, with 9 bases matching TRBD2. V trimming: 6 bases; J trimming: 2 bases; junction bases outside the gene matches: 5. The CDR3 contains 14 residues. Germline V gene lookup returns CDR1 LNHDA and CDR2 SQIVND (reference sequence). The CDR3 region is CASSLLAGTYEQYF. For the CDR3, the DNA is TGTGCCAGTAGCCTACTAGCGGGTACCTACGAGCAGTACTTC.

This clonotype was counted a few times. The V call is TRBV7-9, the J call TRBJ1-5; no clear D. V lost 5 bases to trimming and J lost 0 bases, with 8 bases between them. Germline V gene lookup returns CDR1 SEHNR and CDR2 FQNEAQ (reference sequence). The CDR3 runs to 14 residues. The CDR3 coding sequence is TGTGCCAGCAGCCCCTATGGTAGCAATCAGCCCCAGCATTTT. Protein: CASSPYGSNQPQHF.

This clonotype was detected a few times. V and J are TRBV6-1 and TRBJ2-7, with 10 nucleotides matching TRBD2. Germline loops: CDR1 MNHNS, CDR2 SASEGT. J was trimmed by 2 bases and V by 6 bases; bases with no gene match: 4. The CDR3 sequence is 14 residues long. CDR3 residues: CASRRTSGPYEQYF. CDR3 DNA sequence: TGTGCCAGCAGACGGACTAGCGGCCCCTACGAGCAGTACTTC.

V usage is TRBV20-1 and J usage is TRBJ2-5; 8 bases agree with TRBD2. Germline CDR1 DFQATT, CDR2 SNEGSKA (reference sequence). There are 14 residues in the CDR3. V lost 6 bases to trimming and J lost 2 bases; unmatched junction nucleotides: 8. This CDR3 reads CSAFNGGGQETQYF. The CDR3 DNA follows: TGCAGTGCCTTTAACGGGGGGGGGCAAGAGACCCAGTACTTC.

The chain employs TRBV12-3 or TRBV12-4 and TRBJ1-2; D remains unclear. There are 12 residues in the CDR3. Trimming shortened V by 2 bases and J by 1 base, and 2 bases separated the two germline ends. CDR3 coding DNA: TGTGCCAGCAGTTTACATAACTATGGCTACACCTTC. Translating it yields CASSLHNYGYTF.

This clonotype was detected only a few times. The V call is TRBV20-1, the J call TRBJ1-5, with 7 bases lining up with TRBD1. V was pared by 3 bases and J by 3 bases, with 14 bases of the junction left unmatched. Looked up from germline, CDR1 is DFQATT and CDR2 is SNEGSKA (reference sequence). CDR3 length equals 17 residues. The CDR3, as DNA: TGCAGTGCTAGTGACCCTACTGGGACAGACAACAATCAGCCCCAGCATTTT. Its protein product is CSASDPTGTDNNQPQHF.

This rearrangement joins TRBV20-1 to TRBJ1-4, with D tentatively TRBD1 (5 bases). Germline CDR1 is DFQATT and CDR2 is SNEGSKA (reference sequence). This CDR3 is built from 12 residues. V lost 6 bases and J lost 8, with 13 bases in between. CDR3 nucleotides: TGCAGTGCCCAACAGGAGGGGGAAAAACTGTTTTTT. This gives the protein CSAQQEGEKLFF.

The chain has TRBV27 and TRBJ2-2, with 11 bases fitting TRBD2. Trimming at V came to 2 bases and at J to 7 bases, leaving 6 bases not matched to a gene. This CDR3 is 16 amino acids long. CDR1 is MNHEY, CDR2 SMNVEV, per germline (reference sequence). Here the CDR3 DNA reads TGTGCCAGCAGTTTAAATGTAGCGGGAGGGCACGGGGAGCTGTTTTTT. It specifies CASSLNVAGGHGELFF.

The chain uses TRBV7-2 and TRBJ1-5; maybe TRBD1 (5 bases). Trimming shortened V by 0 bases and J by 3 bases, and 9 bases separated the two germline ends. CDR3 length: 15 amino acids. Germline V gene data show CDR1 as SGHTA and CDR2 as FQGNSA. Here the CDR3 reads CASSLAARDNQPQHF. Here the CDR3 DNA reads TGTGCCAGCAGCTTAGCCGCCAGGGACAATCAGCCCCAGCATTTT.